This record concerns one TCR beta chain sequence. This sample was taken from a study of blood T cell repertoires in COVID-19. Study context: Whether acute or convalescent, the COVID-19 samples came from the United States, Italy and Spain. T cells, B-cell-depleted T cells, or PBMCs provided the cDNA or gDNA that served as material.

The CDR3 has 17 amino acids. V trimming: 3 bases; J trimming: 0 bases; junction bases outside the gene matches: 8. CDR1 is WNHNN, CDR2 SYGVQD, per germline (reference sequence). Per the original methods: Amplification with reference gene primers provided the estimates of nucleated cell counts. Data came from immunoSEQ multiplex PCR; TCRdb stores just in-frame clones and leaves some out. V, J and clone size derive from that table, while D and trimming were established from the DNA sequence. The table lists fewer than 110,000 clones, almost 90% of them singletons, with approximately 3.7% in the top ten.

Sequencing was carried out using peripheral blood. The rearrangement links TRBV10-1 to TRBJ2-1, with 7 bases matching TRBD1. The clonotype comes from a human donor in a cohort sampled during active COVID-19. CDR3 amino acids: CASSDPGQPNSYNEQFF. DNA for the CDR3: TGCGCCAGCAGTGACCCGGGACAGCCGAACTCCTACAATGAGCAGTTCTTC.